This entry is about one T cell receptor beta chain. Original methodology: Amplifying reference gene primers gave estimates of nucleated cell counts. Sequencing was performed with immunoSEQ multiplex PCR; in TCRdb, only in-frame clones are kept and a portion is missing. V and J calls and clone size are copied from that table; D and trimming were computed from the DNA. The data show approximately 150,000 clones, about 87% seen once. The data derive from a study of blood T cell repertoires in COVID-19. Study-wide background: COVID-19 samples, acute and convalescent, were from the United States, Italy and Spain.

Trimming took 2 bases from V and 6 from J; bases not matched to a gene: 3. The CDR3 runs 16 residues. Germline lookup yields CDR1 MNHEY and CDR2 SVGAGI. The material sequenced was peripheral blood. The receptor was isolated from a human donor in a cohort sampled during active COVID-19. The chain employs TRBV6-5 and TRBJ2-1; 14 nucleotides align to TRBD2. The DNA of the CDR3 is TGTGCCAGCAGTTACGGAGGACTAGCGGGAGGCAATGAGCAGTTCTTC. Its protein product is CASSYGGLAGGNEQFF.